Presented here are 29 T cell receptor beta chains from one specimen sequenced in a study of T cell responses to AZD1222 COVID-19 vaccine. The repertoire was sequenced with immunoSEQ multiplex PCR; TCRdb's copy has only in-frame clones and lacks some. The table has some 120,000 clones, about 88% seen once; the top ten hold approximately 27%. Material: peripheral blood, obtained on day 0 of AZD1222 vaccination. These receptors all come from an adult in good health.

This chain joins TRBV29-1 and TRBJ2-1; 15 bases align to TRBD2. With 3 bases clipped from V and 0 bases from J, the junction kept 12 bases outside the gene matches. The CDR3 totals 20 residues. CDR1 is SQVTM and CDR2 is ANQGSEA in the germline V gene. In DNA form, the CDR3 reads TGCAGCGTTGACCCCTGGGGGGGACTAGCGGGGGGAAGCTCCTACAATGAGCAGTTCTTC. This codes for CSVDPWGGLAGGSSYNEQFF.

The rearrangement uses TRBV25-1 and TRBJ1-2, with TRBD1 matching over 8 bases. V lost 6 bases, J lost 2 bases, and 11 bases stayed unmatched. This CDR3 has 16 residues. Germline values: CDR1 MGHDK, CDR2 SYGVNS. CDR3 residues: CASSARGQGRNYGYTF. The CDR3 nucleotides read TGTGCCAGCAGCGCCCGCGGACAGGGACGGAACTATGGCTACACCTTC.

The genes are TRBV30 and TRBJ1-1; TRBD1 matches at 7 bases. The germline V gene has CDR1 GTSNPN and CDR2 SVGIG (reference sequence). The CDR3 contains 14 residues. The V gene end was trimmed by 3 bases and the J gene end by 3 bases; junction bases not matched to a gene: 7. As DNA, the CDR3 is TGTGCCTGGAGGTTTGCAGGGGGGCACACTGAAGCTTTCTTT. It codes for CAWRFAGGHTEAFF.

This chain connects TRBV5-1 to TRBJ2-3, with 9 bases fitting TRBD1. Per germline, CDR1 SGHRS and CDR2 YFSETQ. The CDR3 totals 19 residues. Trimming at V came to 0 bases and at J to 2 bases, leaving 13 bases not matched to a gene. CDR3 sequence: CASSLALPRGQGFTDTQYF. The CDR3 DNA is TGCGCCAGCAGCTTGGCCCTCCCAAGGGGACAGGGCTTCACAGATACGCAGTATTTT.

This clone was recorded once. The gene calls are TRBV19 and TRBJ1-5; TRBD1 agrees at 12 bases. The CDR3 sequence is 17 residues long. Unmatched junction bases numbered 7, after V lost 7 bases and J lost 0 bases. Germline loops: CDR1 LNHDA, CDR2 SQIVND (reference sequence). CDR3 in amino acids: CASTLGQGANSNQPQHF. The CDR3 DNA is TGTGCCAGTACTCTGGGACAGGGGGCGAATAGCAATCAGCCCCAGCATTTT.

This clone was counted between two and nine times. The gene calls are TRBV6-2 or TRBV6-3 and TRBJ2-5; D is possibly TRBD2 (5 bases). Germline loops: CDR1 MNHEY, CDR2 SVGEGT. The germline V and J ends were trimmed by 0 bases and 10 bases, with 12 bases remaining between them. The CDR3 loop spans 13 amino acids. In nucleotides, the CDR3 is TGTGCCAGCAGTTACTCAGGCGAGGGTGGCCAGTACTTC. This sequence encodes CASSYSGEGGQYF.

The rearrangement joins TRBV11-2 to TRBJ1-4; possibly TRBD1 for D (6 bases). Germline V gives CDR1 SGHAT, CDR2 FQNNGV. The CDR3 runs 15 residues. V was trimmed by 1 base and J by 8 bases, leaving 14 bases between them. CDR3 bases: TGTGCCAGCAGCTTAGGACGGGGGGCAAGGGAAAAACTGTTTTTT. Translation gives CASSLGRGAREKLFF.

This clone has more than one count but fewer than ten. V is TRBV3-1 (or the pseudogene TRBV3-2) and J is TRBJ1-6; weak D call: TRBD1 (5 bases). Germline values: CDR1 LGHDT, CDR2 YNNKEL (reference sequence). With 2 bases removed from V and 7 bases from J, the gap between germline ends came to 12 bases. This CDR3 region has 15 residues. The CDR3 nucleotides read TGTGCCAGCAGCCAAACCGGGGCTAGAAATTCACCCCTCCACTTT. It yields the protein CASSQTGARNSPLHF.

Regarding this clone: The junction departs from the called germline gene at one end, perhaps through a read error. The DNA for the CDR3 is TGTGCCAGCAGCCAGCAGGGGGGGACCCCTAATTTT. As protein: CASSQQGGTPNF. V usage is TRBV14 and J usage is TRBJ1-4, with TRBD1 identical over 7 bases. The CDR3 length is 12 residues. CDR1 SGHDN and CDR2 FVKESK come from the germline V gene.

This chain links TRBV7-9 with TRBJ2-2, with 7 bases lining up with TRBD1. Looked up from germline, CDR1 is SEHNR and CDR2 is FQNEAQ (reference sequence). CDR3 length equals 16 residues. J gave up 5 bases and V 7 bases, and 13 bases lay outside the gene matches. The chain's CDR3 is CASTPTGTAVTGELFF. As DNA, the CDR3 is TGTGCCAGCACACCAACCGGGACAGCTGTAACCGGGGAGCTGTTTTTT.

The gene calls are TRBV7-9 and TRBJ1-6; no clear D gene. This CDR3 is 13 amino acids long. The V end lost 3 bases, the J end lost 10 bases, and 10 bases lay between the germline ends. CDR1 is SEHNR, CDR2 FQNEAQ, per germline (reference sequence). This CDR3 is CASSLEGGSPLHF. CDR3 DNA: TGTGCCAGCAGCTTGGAAGGTGGGTCACCCCTCCACTTT.

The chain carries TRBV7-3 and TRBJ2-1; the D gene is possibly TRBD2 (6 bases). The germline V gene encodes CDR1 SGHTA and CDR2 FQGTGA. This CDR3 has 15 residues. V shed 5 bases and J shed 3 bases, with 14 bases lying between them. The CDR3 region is CASSPGGQIYNEQFF. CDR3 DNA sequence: TGTGCCAGCAGCCCCGGAGGGCAGATCTACAATGAGCAGTTCTTC.

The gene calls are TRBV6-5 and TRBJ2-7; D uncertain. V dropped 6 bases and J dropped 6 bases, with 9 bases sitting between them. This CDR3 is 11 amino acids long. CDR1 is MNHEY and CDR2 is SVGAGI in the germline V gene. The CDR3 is CASRTRGEQYF. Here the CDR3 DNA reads TGTGCCAGCAGGACCAGAGGCGAGCAGTACTTC.

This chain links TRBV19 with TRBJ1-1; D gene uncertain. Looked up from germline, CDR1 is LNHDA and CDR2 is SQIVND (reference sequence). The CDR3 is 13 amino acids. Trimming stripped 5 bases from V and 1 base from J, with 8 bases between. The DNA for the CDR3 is TGTGCCAGTAGTTTCACTAGGAACACTGAAGCTTTCTTT. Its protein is CASSFTRNTEAFF.

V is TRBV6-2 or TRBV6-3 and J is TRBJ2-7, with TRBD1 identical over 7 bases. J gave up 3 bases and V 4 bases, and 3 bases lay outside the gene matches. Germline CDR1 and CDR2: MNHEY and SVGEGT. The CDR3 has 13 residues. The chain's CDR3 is CASSWGTVYEQYF. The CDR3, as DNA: TGTGCCAGCAGTTGGGGGACAGTCTACGAGCAGTACTTC.

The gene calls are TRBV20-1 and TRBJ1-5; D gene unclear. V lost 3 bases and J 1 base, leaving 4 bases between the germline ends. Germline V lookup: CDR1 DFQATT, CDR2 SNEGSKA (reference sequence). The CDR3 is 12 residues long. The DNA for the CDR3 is TGCAGTGCTAGTAACAGCAATCAGCCCCAGCATTTT. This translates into CSASNSNQPQHF.

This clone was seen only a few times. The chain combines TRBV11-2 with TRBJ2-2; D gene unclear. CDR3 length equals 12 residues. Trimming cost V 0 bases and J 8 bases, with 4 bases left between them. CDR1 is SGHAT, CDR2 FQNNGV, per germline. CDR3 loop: CASSLEQGELFF. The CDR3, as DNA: TGTGCCAGCAGCTTAGAACAAGGGGAGCTGTTTTTT.

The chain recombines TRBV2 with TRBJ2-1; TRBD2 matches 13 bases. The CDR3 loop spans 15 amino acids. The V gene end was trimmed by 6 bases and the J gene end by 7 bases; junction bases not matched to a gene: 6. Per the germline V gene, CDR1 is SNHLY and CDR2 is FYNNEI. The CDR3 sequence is CASSTSGGAWNEQFF. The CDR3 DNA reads TGTGCCAGCAGCACTAGCGGGGGGGCTTGGAATGAGCAGTTCTTC.

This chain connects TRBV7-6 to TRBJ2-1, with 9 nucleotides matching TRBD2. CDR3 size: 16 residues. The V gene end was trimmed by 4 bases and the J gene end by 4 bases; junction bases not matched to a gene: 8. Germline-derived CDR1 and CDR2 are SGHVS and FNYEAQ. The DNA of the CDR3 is TGTGCCAGCAGCTCATTGAGCGGGGGGATATACAATGAGCAGTTCTTC. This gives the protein CASSSLSGGIYNEQFF.

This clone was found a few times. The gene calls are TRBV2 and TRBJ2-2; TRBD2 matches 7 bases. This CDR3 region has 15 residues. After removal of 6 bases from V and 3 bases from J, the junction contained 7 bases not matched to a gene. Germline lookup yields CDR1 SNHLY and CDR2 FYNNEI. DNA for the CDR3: TGTGCCAGCAGAGTTGGGACTACCCACACCGGGGAGCTGTTTTTT. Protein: CASRVGTTHTGELFF.

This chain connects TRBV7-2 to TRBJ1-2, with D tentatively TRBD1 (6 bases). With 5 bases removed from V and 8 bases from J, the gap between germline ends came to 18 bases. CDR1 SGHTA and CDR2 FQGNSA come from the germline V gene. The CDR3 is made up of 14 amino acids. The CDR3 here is CASSLATGLQGYTF. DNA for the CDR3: TGTGCCAGCAGCCTGGCCACAGGGTTACAGGGCTACACCTTC.

CDR3: CASSRNSYEQYF. For the CDR3, the DNA is TGTGCCAGCAGCCGGAACTCCTACGAGCAGTACTTC. The chain combines TRBV7-9 with TRBJ2-7; no firm D call. The CDR3 is 12 amino acids. Germline loops: CDR1 SEHNR, CDR2 FQNEAQ (reference sequence). The V gene lost 5 bases and the J gene lost 0 bases, with 5 bases spanning the gap.

The CDR3 loop is CASSQFTEAFF. In DNA, the CDR3 is TGTGCCAGCAGCCAATTTACTGAAGCTTTCTTT. The J gene is TRBJ1-1, the V gene TRBV14; D not certain. Trimming removed 2 bases at V and 5 bases at J, with 3 bases between. Germline CDR1 is SGHDN and CDR2 is FVKESK. The CDR3 sequence is 11 residues long.

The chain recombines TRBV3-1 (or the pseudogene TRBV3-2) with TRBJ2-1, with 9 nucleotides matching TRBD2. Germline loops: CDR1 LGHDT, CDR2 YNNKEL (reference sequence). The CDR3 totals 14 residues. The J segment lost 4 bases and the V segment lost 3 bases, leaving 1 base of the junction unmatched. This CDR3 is CASSQLAGYNEQFF. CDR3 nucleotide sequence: TGTGCCAGCAGCCAGCTAGCGGGGTACAATGAGCAGTTCTTC.

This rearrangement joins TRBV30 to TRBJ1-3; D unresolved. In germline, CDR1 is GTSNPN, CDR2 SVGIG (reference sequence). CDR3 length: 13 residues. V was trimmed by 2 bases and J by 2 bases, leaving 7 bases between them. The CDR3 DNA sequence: TGTGCCTGGAGTCGCGCGGCTGGAAACACCATATATTTT. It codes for CAWSRAAGNTIYF.

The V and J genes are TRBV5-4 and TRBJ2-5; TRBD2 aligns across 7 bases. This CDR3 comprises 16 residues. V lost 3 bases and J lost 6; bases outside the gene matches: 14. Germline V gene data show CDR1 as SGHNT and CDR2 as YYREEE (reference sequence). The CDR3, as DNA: TGTGCCAGCAGCTCGGCTAGCGGCCCCCGTGGCCAGACCCAGTACTTC. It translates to CASSSASGPRGQTQYF.

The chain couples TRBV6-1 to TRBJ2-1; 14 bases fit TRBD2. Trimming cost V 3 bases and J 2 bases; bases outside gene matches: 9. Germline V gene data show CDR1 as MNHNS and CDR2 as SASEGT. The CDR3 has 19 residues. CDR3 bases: TGTGCCAGCAGTGATCCGGGACTAGCGGGAGAGTCGCCCTACAATGAGCAGTTCTTC. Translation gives CASSDPGLAGESPYNEQFF.

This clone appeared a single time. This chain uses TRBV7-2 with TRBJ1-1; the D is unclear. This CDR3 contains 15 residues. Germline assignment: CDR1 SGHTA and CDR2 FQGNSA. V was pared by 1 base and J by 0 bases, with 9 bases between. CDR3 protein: CASSLVAGMNTEAFF. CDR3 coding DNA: TGTGCCAGCAGCTTAGTGGCCGGCATGAACACTGAAGCTTTCTTT.

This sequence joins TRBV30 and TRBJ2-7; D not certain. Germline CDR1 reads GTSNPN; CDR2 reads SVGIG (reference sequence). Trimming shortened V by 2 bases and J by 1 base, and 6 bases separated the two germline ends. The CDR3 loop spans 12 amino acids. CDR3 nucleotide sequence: TGTGCCTGGAGTTGGGGATCCTACGAGCAGTACTTC. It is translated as CAWSWGSYEQYF.